Listed below are T cell receptor beta chains from one sample, sequenced in a study of response to subunit inactivated influenza vaccine. One entry per CDR3 protein, called by TCRdb with MiXCR from the RT-PCR reads. The sample holds roughly 500,000 distinct CDR3 sequences; 15% to 20% are singletons and the top ten take 2.5% to 3.5%. The sequencing used CD4+ T cells sorted from PBMCs, collected around 25 months after vaccination. The receptor source for this set is a man in his fifties or sixties who received an inactivated influenza vaccine. Both conserved end residues are trimmed from each CDR3. Part of the rows lack a size; the others show once, few, many or a class for expanded clones.

TRBJ2-3	TRBV11-3	.	ASSDRADTDTQY
TRBJ1-1	TRBV5-1	.	ASSTSGRSNTEAF
TRBJ1-2	TRBV6-1	few	ASRGDGTGGFDYGYT
TRBJ1-2	TRBV6-5	few	ASSSTAGTGEKYGYT
TRBJ2-7	TRBV6-2/TRBV6-3	.	ASSFSKGYDYEQY
TRBJ2-3	TRBV5-8	.	ASSGSGLALDTQY
TRBJ1-1	TRBV24-1	.	ATRARTDDTEAF
TRBJ1-1	TRBV28	.	ASSPTTGGWNTEAF
TRBJ2-3	TRBV7-9	many	ASSFGQTTDTQY
TRBJ2-3	TRBV29-1	many	SVENTDTQY
TRBJ2-7	TRBV18	.	ASSPGGKIGEQY
TRBJ2-3	TRBV13	many	ASSPGPGTPGTDTQY
TRBJ1-5	TRBV5-1	.	ASSSGTAGGPQH
TRBJ2-3	TRBV27	.	ASSFLRTRVLTDTQY
TRBJ2-5	TRBV3-1	few	ASSPPLDGETQY
TRBJ2-2	TRBV3-1	many	ASSQGLGELF
TRBJ2-7	TRBV15	.	ATSIEKGPYEQY
TRBJ2-7	TRBV6-5	few	ASSYLRGYEQY
TRBJ1-2	TRBV20-1	many	SASGQSVGYGYT
TRBJ2-5	TRBV5-1	.	ASSSRTYQETQY
TRBJ2-1	TRBV16	few	ASSQGVGSYNEQF
TRBJ2-5	TRBV12-3/TRBV12-4	few	ASSLLGQAQTQY
TRBJ2-3	TRBV6-2/TRBV6-3	.	ASMSGRSTDTQY
TRBJ1-1	TRBV7-8	few	ASSLARGRNLNTEAF
TRBJ2-1	TRBV2	.	ASHRGAKDEQF
TRBJ1-4	TRBV6-5	few	ASSYLQGNEKLF
TRBJ1-5	TRBV20-1	few	SAQGQALDQPQH
TRBJ2-2	TRBV6-5	.	ASSYTRDISTGELF
TRBJ2-3	TRBV20-1	few	SAPRWGTDTQY
TRBJ2-5	TRBV12-3/TRBV12-4	.	ASYKGETQY
TRBJ1-2	TRBV3-1	.	ASSQVLGQSYGYT
TRBJ1-6	TRBV3-1	many	ASSQDLVSSSSYNSPLH
TRBJ2-3	TRBV12-3/TRBV12-4	many	ASSTGTSTDTQY
TRBJ2-2	TRBV4-1	.	ASSRNRGITGELF
TRBJ2-3	TRBV9	few	ASSVATGSEAQY
TRBJ2-7	TRBV11-2	.	ASSLATGLSYEQY
TRBJ2-5	TRBV6-1	many	ASSNQRGLRETQY
TRBJ2-1	TRBV24-1	.	ATSDNRLAGTAYEQF
TRBJ1-1	TRBV6-5	.	ASSSSDSLNTEAF
TRBJ2-5	TRBV4-2	few	ASSQEPSGRAEETQY
TRBJ2-7	TRBV28	.	ASSSGTAYYEQY
TRBJ1-2	TRBV2	few	ASSGTGQGNGYT
TRBJ2-1	TRBV29-1	few	SPGHWRIHNNEQF
TRBJ2-2	TRBV11-2	.	ASSLDRPGELF
TRBJ2-5	TRBV24-1	many	ATSARPGQAGRSQETQY
TRBJ2-1	TRBV10-3	few	AITEQKYNEQF
TRBJ2-7	TRBV15	few	ATSRAQGQVG
TRBJ2-2	TRBV12-3/TRBV12-4	.	ASRKGTSGGGELF
TRBJ2-1	TRBV11-2	.	ASRMAGGYNEQF
TRBJ2-2	TRBV23-1	.	ARPGPNGDTGELF
TRBJ2-1	TRBV28	.	ASSSLEGAGPNEQF